These T cell receptor beta chains were read from a single sample in a study of breast tumors, draining lymph nodes, adjacent tissues. TCRdb re-called the multiplex PCR reads through MiXCR, storing one row per CDR3 protein. The top ten hold 4% to 5.5% of the sample, which has some 200,000 distinct CDR3 sequences, around a third seen once. The sequenced sample was axillary lymph node tissue. Receptors were obtained from a female donor with breast cancer. Some clones in this sample may be carry-over from other donors' samples. The CDR3 runs from the conserved cysteine through the conserved F or W. The D gene is left open where the match is weak. Clone size appears in some rows only: once, few, many, or a class for an expanded clone.

cdr3_length,j_call,d_call,v_call,clone_size,cdr3_nt,cdr3_aa
13,TRBJ1-2,-,TRBV18,many,TGTGCCAGCTCACCGCAGGGCCCTATGGGCTACACCTTC,CASSPQGPMGYTF
15,TRBJ1-1,TRBD1,TRBV6-5,few,TGTGCCAGCAGTTCGGGACAGAGAATGAACACTGAAGCTTTCTTT,CASSSGQRMNTEAFF
17,TRBJ2-3,TRBD2,TRBV5-1,many,TGCGCCAGCAGCTTGGCCCGGCTAGCGGGAGCAACAGATACGCAGTATTTT,CASSLARLAGATDTQYF
13,TRBJ1-2,TRBD1,TRBV20-1,many,TGCAGTGCTAGGGGGACAGGGGGCCGTGGCTACACCTTC,CSARGTGGRGYTF
14,TRBJ2-5,TRBD2,TRBV2,-,TGCGCCACGGGACTAGCGGGGAAGGGAGAGACCCAGTACTTC,CATGLAGKGETQYF
15,TRBJ2-5,TRBD1,TRBV28,-,TGTGCCAGCAGTCCCGGGACAGGGTACCAAGAGACCCAGTACTTC,CASSPGTGYQETQYF
15,TRBJ2-7,-,TRBV7-9,-,TGTGCCAGCAGCTTAACGGGGCCTGGCCCCTACGAGCAGTACTTC,CASSLTGPGPYEQYF
15,TRBJ2-5,-,TRBV7-8,many,TGTGCCAGCAGCTCCCCCCGTGGGTTGGAAGAGACCCAGTACTTC,CASSSPRGLEETQYF
15,TRBJ1-4,-,TRBV6-1,many,TGTGCCAGCAGCACTGGACCCTCGGCCGAAAAAAAACTGTTTTTT,CASSTGPSAEKKLFF
17,TRBJ2-3,TRBD2,TRBV7-7,-,TGTGCTAGCATCCTCCGTCCAGCGGGATATTCCTACAATGAGCAGTATTTT,CASILRPAGYSYNEQYF